These 18 T cell receptor beta chains originate from one sample sequenced in a study of shared clonotypes between healthy human individuals. The assay was immunoSEQ multiplex PCR, and TCRdb's table has in-frame clones only and misses some. This sample yields about 980,000 clones, of which approximately 80% are seen a single time; approximately 1.5% belongs to the top ten. Sequences were obtained from memory CD4+ T cells sorted from blood. Documented subset: CD45RA-negative fraction. The receptor source for this set is a man aged 18 to 30 in good health.

This sequence joins TRBV6-6 and TRBJ1-5; D is perhaps TRBD1 (5 bases). Germline CDR1 is MNHNY and CDR2 is SVGAGI (reference sequence). The CDR3 is made up of 14 amino acids. V was trimmed by 2 bases and J by 3 bases, leaving 8 bases between them. The CDR3 nucleotides are TGTGCCAGCAGTTACAAACAGGACAATCAGCCCCAGCATTTT. This gives the protein CASSYKQDNQPQHF.

This clone turned up a few times. This CDR3 is also generated by other DNA sequences in the sample. V gene TRBV18 combines with J gene TRBJ2-7; TRBD1 is a possible D gene (6 bases). Germline V gives CDR1 KGHSH, CDR2 LQKENI. The CDR3 sequence is 13 residues long. V lost 3 bases to trimming and J lost 2 bases, with 8 bases between them. CDR3 residues: CASSPGQPYEQYF. CDR3 nucleotides: TGTGCCAGCTCACCTGGACAGCCCTACGAGCAGTACTTC.

This clone was found many times. Here the CDR3 reads CARSLLWERCFYGYTF. The CDR3 DNA sequence: TGTGCCAGAAGCTTACTTTGGGAGCGATGCTTCTATGGCTACACCTTC. The chain couples TRBV7-5 to TRBJ1-2. TRBV7-5 is described as a pseudogene. The CDR3 has 16 amino acids.

This CDR3 reads CASSEFGYEQYF. The CDR3 DNA reads TGTGCCAGCAGTGAATTTGGGTACGAGCAGTACTTC. V usage is TRBV2 and J usage is TRBJ2-7; D unresolved. The V end lost 2 bases, the J end lost 4 bases, and 6 bases lay between the germline ends. Per the germline V gene, CDR1 is SNHLY and CDR2 is FYNNEI. The CDR3 length is 12 residues. Looking up the rest from reference TRBV2 and TRBJ2-7 gives the full variable domain: EPEVTQTPSHQVTQMGQEVILRCVPISNHLYFYWYRQILGQKVEFLVSFYNNEISEKSEIFDDQFSVERPDGSNFTLKIRSTKLEDSAMYFCASSEFGYEQYFGPGTRLTVT.

Turning to this clone: This same CDR3 is encoded by further DNA sequences in the sample. The chain carries TRBV6-5 and TRBJ1-1; 7 bases map to TRBD1. The CDR3 length is 14 residues. Losses at the gene ends were 0 bases for V and 4 bases for J; bases not matched to a gene: 2. Looked up from germline, CDR1 is MNHEY and CDR2 is SVGAGI. CDR3 sequence reads: CASSYSYRGTEAFF. In DNA, the CDR3 is TGTGCCAGCAGTTACTCCTACAGGGGCACTGAAGCTTTCTTT.

The rearrangement joins TRBV5-1 to TRBJ1-1; 11 nucleotides line up with TRBD1. This CDR3 is 14 amino acids long. After removal of 0 bases from V and 12 bases from J, the junction contained 7 bases not matched to a gene. Germline CDR1 reads SGHRS; CDR2 reads YFSETQ. The CDR3 region has the DNA TGCGCCAGCAGCTTGGCCGTGGGACAGGGGGGAACTTTCTTT. Protein: CASSLAVGQGGTFF.

On this clone itself: This same CDR3 is encoded by further DNA sequences in the sample. The chain joins TRBV27 to TRBJ1-6, with D perhaps TRBD1 (5 bases). Looked up from germline, CDR1 is MNHEY and CDR2 is SMNVEV (reference sequence). The V and J ends lost 3 bases and 0 bases respectively, with 6 bases between them. The CDR3 is 15 amino acids. CDR3: CASSFQGSYNSPLHF. CDR3 in DNA: TGTGCCAGCAGTTTTCAGGGCTCCTATAATTCACCCCTCCACTTT.

Points on this clone: Within the sample, other DNA sequences also encode this same CDR3. In DNA form, the CDR3 reads TGCGCCAGCAGCTTGACCGGGGGGGACACCGGGGAGCTGTTTTTT. It codes for CASSLTGGDTGELFF. The rearrangement uses TRBV5-1 and TRBJ2-2, with 8 bases that match TRBD2. Germline V CDR1 and CDR2: SGHRS, YFSETQ. This CDR3 region has 15 residues. Losses at the gene ends were 1 base for V and 3 bases for J; bases not matched to a gene: 2.

J is TRBJ2-4 and V is TRBV4-1; 11 nucleotides line up with TRBD2. Germline CDR1 reads MGHRA; CDR2 reads YSYEKL. V was clipped by 3 bases and J by 3 bases; unmatched bases: 16. CDR3 length: 20 residues. DNA for the CDR3: TGCGCCAGCAGCCAGCCCAGAGGGACTAGCGGTCAACGAGGCAAAAACATTCAGTACTTC. Protein product: CASSQPRGTSGQRGKNIQYF.

The V and J genes are TRBV19 and TRBJ1-6; 9 positions agree with TRBD1. J was trimmed by 6 bases and V by 3 bases; bases with no gene match: 3. CDR1 LNHDA and CDR2 SQIVND come from the germline V gene (reference sequence). The CDR3 length is 15 residues. CDR3 sequence (DNA): TGTGCCAGTAGTATCTCGGGACAGGGTAATTCACCCCTCCACTTT. The encoded protein is CASSISGQGNSPLHF.

This chain connects TRBV15 to TRBJ1-3; D call uncertain. With 5 bases removed from V and 0 bases from J, the gap between germline ends came to 5 bases. Germline lookup yields CDR1 LNHNV and CDR2 YYDKDF (reference sequence). The length of the CDR3 is 13 residues. CDR3 sequence reads: CATSQNSGNTIYF. CDR3 coding DNA: TGTGCCACCAGCCAGAACTCTGGAAACACCATATATTTT.

The chain is built from TRBV11-2 and TRBJ2-5; TRBD2 matches 13 bases. The CDR3 length is 16 residues. Germline CDR1 reads SGHAT; CDR2 reads FQNNGV. J was trimmed by 4 bases and V by 1 base; bases with no gene match: 3. The DNA of the CDR3 is TGTGCCAGCAGCTTAGCGGGGACTAGCGGGACAGAGACCCAGTACTTC. This codes for CASSLAGTSGTETQYF.

There are a few counts of this clone. The chain recombines TRBV7-2 with TRBJ1-2, with D possibly matching TRBD1 (5 bases). In germline, CDR1 is SGHTA, CDR2 FQGNSA. CDR3 size: 15 residues. Trimming took off 4 bases at V and 0 bases at J, with 12 bases between the two ends. This CDR3 is CASSSTAGTNYGYTF. CDR3 coding DNA: TGTGCCAGCAGCTCGACAGCCGGCACTAACTATGGCTACACCTTC.

The chain couples TRBV9 to TRBJ2-1, with 9 bases fitting TRBD2. The CDR3 contains 15 residues. Losses at the gene ends were 4 bases for V and 5 bases for J; bases not matched to a gene: 7. The germline V gene has CDR1 SGDLS and CDR2 YYNGEE. In nucleotides, the CDR3 is TGTGCCAGCAGCCCCCGTAGCGGGGGCCACAATGAGCAGTTCTTC. This sequence encodes CASSPRSGGHNEQFF.

The rearrangement links TRBV6-1 to TRBJ2-7; D may be TRBD1 (6 bases). This CDR3 region has 14 residues. V was shortened by 8 bases and J by 1 base, with 15 bases between the two germline ends. In germline, CDR1 is MNHNS, CDR2 SASEGT. The CDR3 protein is CASGRQVESYEQYF. DNA for the CDR3: TGTGCCAGCGGGCGACAGGTTGAATCCTACGAGCAGTACTTC.

J is TRBJ1-2 and V is TRBV5-4; 7 positions match TRBD1. Unmatched junction bases numbered 10, after V lost 4 bases and J lost 4 bases. Germline CDR1 is SGHNT and CDR2 is YYREEE (reference sequence). The CDR3 covers 15 residues. This chain's CDR3 is CASSPEQGWGYGYTF. The CDR3 bases are TGTGCCAGCAGCCCGGAACAGGGGTGGGGCTATGGCTACACCTTC.

This chain links TRBV5-1 with TRBJ2-1; D is perhaps TRBD1 or TRBD2 (7 bases each). The ends were cut back, 0 bases at V and 0 bases at J, with 13 bases in the middle. The CDR3 length is 17 residues. The germline V gene encodes CDR1 SGHRS and CDR2 YFSETQ. DNA of the CDR3: TGCGCCAGCAGCTTGGCTCAGGGGGGGAGCTCCTACAATGAGCAGTTCTTC. Translating it yields CASSLAQGGSSYNEQFF.

V gene TRBV30 combines with J gene TRBJ1-2; D perhaps matches TRBD1 (6 bases). Trimming left V 3 bases short and J 2 bases short, with 19 bases between. The CDR3 totals 16 residues. CDR1 is GTSNPN, CDR2 SVGIG, per germline (reference sequence). CDR3 bases: TGTGCCTGGAGGGGATGGGGGGCCAACGTGAACTATGGCTACACCTTC. Its translation: CAWRGWGANVNYGYTF. Full variable domain (missing parts from reference TRBV30 and TRBJ1-2): SQTIHQWPATLVQPVGSPLSLECTVEGTSNPNLYWYRQAAGRGLQLLFYSVGIGQISSEVPQNLSASRPQDRQFILSSKKLLLSDSGFYLCAWRGWGANVNYGYTFGSGTRLTVV.